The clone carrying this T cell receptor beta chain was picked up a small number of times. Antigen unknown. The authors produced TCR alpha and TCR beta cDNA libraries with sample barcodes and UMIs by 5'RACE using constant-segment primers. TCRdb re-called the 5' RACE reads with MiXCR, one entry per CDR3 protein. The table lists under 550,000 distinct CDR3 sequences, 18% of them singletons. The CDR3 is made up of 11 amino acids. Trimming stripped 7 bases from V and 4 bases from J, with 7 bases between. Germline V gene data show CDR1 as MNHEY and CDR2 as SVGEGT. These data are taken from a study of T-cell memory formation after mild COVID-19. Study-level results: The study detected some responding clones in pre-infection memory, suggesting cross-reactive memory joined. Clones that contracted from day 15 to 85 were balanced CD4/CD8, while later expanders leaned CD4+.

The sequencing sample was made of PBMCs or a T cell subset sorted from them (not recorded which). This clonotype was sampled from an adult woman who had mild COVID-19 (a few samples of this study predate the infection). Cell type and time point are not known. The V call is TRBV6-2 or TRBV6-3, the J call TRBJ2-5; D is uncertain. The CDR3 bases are TGTGCCAGCACGTATTCAGAGACCCAGTACTTC. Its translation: CASTYSETQYF.